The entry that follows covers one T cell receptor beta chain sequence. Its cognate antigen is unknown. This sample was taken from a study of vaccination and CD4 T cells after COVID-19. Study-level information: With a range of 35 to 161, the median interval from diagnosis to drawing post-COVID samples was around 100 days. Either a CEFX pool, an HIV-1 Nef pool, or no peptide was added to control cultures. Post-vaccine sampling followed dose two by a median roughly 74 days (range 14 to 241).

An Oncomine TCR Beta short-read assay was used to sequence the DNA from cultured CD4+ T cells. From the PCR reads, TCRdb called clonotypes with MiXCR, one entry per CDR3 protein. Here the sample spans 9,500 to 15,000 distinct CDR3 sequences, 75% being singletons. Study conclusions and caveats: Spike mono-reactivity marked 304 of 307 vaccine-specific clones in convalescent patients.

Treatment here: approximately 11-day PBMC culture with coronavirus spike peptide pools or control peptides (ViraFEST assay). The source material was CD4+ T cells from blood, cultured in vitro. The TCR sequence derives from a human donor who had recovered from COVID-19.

This CDR3 is CSARDDLATTNGEQFF. The CDR3 bases are TGCAGTGCTAGAGATGACCTAGCGACAACAAATGGTGAGCAGTTCTTC. This chain joins TRBV20-1 and TRBJ2-1; possibly TRBD2 for D (6 bases). This CDR3 has 16 amino acids. Germline CDR1 and CDR2: DFQATT and SNEGSKA (reference sequence). The V gene lost 0 bases and the J gene lost 9 bases, with 21 bases spanning the gap.